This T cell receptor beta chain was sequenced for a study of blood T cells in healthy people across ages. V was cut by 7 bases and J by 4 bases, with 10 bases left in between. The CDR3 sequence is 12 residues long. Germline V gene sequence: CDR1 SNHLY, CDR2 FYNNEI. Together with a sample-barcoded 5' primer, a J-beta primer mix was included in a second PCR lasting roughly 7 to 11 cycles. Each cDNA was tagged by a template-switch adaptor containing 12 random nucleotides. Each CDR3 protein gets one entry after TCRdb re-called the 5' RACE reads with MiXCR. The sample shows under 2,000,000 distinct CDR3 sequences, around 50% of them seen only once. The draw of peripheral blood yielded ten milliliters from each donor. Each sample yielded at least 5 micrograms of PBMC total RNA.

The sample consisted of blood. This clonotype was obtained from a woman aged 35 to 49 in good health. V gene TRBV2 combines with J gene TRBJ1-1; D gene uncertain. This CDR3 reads CASNVRVTEAFF. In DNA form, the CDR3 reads TGTGCCAGCAATGTTAGGGTCACTGAAGCTTTCTTT. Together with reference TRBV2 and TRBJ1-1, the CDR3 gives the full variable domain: EPEVTQTPSHQVTQMGQEVILRCVPISNHLYFYWYRQILGQKVEFLVSFYNNEISEKSEIFDDQFSVERPDGSNFTLKIRSTKLEDSAMYFCASNVRVTEAFFGQGTRLTVV.